This passage covers 21 T cell receptor beta chains from one sample sequenced in a study of patients and donors after allogeneic stem cell transplantation. TCRdb fed the RT-PCR reads into MiXCR, producing one record per CDR3 protein. The profile shows over 150,000 distinct CDR3 sequences, approximately 41% of them singletons. Specimen: blood, either unsorted or a sorted T cell fraction (not recorded which). Receptors originate from a human donor who was either an allogeneic HSCT recipient or a stem cell or donor lymphocyte infusion donor (not recorded which). It is not recorded whose cells these are; they may come from a transplant donor.

The gene calls are TRBV12-3 or TRBV12-4 and TRBJ1-5, with 8 nucleotides matching TRBD1. Germline trimming cut 4 bases from V and 9 bases from J; bases unmatched to any gene: 8. The CDR3 runs 14 residues. CDR3 residues: CASSSDREHLPQHF. CDR3 coding DNA: TGTGCCAGCAGTTCGGACAGGGAGCATTTGCCCCAGCATTTT.

This clonotype was picked up a small number of times. CDR3 DNA: TGCGCCAGCAGCTTAGGGAGCGGGATCTACGAGCAGTACTTC. It is translated as CASSLGSGIYEQYF. The chain joins TRBV5-1 to TRBJ2-7, with 7 bases aligning to TRBD2. Germline CDR1 is SGHRS and CDR2 is YFSETQ. V trimming: 2 bases; J trimming: 3 bases; junction bases outside the gene matches: 5. The CDR3 loop spans 14 amino acids.

The chain is built from TRBV20-1 and TRBJ1-1; TRBD1 matches at 8 bases. This CDR3 spans 14 amino acids. V shed 4 bases, J shed 1 base, and the junction held 5 bases outside the gene matches. Germline values: CDR1 DFQATT, CDR2 SNEGSKA (reference sequence). CDR3 loop: CSAIKGQANTEAFF. CDR3 DNA: TGCAGTGCTATAAAGGGACAGGCGAACACTGAAGCTTTCTTT.

This chain uses TRBV25-1 with TRBJ2-7, with D perhaps assigned TRBD1 or TRBD2 (5 bases each). CDR3 length: 14 residues. Germline V gene data show CDR1 as MGHDK and CDR2 as SYGVNS. Trimming took 6 bases from V and 0 from J, leaving 12 bases between them. The CDR3 region has the DNA TGTGCCAGCAGCGGGGCCACAGACTCCTACGAGCAGTACTTC. Translating it yields CASSGATDSYEQYF.

The rearrangement uses TRBV7-9 and TRBJ2-7, with a weak D call TRBD1 (5 bases). This CDR3 spans 14 amino acids. V gave up 5 bases and J gave up 0 bases, with 11 bases separating them. The germline CDR1 and CDR2 sequences are SEHNR and FQNEAQ (reference sequence). This CDR3 is CASSPAGHSYEQYF. CDR3 nucleotides: TGTGCCAGCAGCCCGGCAGGACACTCCTACGAGCAGTACTTC.

This clonotype occurred a few times. This chain links TRBV7-9 with TRBJ1-3; D ambiguous. V gave up 5 bases and J gave up 0 bases, with 5 bases separating them. The CDR3 extends over 13 amino acids. Germline loops: CDR1 SEHNR, CDR2 FQNEAQ (reference sequence). CDR3 amino acids: CASSLDSGNTIYF. The CDR3 DNA reads as TGTGCCAGCAGCCTAGACTCTGGAAACACCATATATTTT.

The V and J genes are TRBV5-6 and TRBJ2-7; TRBD2 might be the D (6 bases). CDR1 and CDR2 (germline): SGHDT, YYEEEE. The CDR3 covers 14 residues. Between the trimmed V and J ends, which lost 2 bases and 5 bases, there was a span of 14 bases. CDR3: CASSFSSARHEQYF. CDR3 coding DNA: TGTGCCAGCAGCTTCTCTAGCGCGCGACACGAGCAGTACTTC.

The rearrangement links TRBV9 to TRBJ2-7; TRBD1 aligns across 8 bases. The junction had 10 bases not matched to a gene; V was cut back by 2 bases and J by 3 bases. The V gene's germline CDR1 is SGDLS and CDR2 YYNGEE. The CDR3 consists of 16 residues. The CDR3 spells CASSVSDRGIVYEQYF. In nucleotides, the CDR3 is TGTGCCAGCAGCGTTTCTGACAGGGGCATAGTCTACGAGCAGTACTTC.

The chain combines TRBV12-3 or TRBV12-4 with TRBJ1-4; no clear D. Trimming shortened V by 7 bases and J by 7 bases, and 10 bases separated the two germline ends. CDR3 length: 12 amino acids. CDR3 residues: CASTQGSEKLFF. In DNA form, the CDR3 reads TGTGCCAGCACTCAAGGGAGTGAAAAACTGTTTTTT.

V usage is TRBV7-2 and J usage is TRBJ1-5; no clear D. The germline CDR1 and CDR2 sequences are SGHTA and FQGNSA. This CDR3 spans 13 amino acids. V lost 4 bases and J lost 4, with 8 bases in between. This CDR3 is CASSSKGNQPQHF. The CDR3 nucleotides are TGTGCCAGCAGCTCAAAGGGTAATCAGCCCCAGCATTTT.

The chain couples TRBV6-5 to TRBJ2-3, with TRBD2 matching over 11 bases. The CDR3 is 16 amino acids. J lost 5 bases, V lost 6 bases, and 10 bases had no gene match. Germline CDR1 is MNHEY and CDR2 is SVGAGI. The CDR3 bases are TGTGCCAGCAGCTATAGCGGGAGGGCCGGCGGAGATACGCAGTATTTT. Its translation: CASSYSGRAGGDTQYF.

This clonotype was counted only a few times. The J gene is TRBJ2-1, the V gene TRBV7-3; 8 nucleotides agree with TRBD2. Germline-derived CDR1 and CDR2 are SGHTA and FQGTGA. The CDR3 has 16 residues. With V trimmed by 2 bases and J by 0 bases, 3 bases remained unmatched. The CDR3, as DNA: TGTGCCAGCAGCTTATTAGCGGGGAGCTCCTACAATGAGCAGTTCTTC. Translating it yields CASSLLAGSSYNEQFF.

The chain recombines TRBV29-1 with TRBJ2-1, with TRBD2 matching 11 bases. CDR1 is SQVTM and CDR2 is ANQGSEA in the germline V gene. The CDR3 is 14 residues long. J lost 4 bases, V lost 7 bases, and 6 bases had no gene match. The DNA of the CDR3 is TGCAGCGCAAAGGGACTAGCGGATTACAATGAGCAGTTCTTC. Translating gives CSAKGLADYNEQFF.

This clonotype has only a few counts. The chain employs TRBV29-1 and TRBJ2-2; D not certain. CDR3 length equals 12 residues. V dropped 1 base and J dropped 5 bases, with 5 bases sitting between them. Looked up from germline, CDR1 is SQVTM and CDR2 is ANQGSEA. This CDR3 reads CSVEGWTGELFF. The DNA of the CDR3 is TGCAGCGTTGAAGGCTGGACCGGGGAGCTGTTTTTT.

Concerning this clonotype: A junction boundary mismatches the germline segment, possibly from a read error. The V and J genes are TRBV9 and TRBJ1-1; D remains ambiguous. Germline V gives CDR1 SGDLS, CDR2 YYNGEE. The CDR3 is 13 residues long. CDR3 DNA sequence: TGTGCCGGCAGCGTTGAGCCCAGCACTGAAGCTTTCTTT. It specifies CAGSVEPSTEAFF.

The rearrangement joins TRBV7-6 to TRBJ2-1; TRBD1 or TRBD2 may be the D gene (5 bases each). Trimming removed 0 bases at V and 6 bases at J, with 15 bases between. The CDR3 runs to 16 residues. The germline V gene has CDR1 SGHVS and CDR2 FNYEAQ. CDR3 sequence: CASSLAGPQAPNEQFF. CDR3 sequence (DNA): TGTGCCAGCAGCTTAGCGGGACCGCAAGCCCCCAATGAGCAGTTCTTC.

This clonotype was picked up a small number of times. The rearrangement uses TRBV7-9 and TRBJ1-1; 7 bases agree with TRBD1. This CDR3 is built from 15 residues. The J segment lost 1 base and the V segment lost 1 base, leaving 3 bases of the junction unmatched. Germline V gives CDR1 SEHNR, CDR2 FQNEAQ (reference sequence). CDR3 sequence reads: CASSLETGRNTEAFF. In DNA, the CDR3 is TGTGCCAGCAGCTTAGAGACAGGGAGGAACACTGAAGCTTTCTTT.

This clonotype was found once. V is TRBV27 and J is TRBJ2-6; the match to TRBD1 covers 8 bases. Germline-derived CDR1 and CDR2 are MNHEY and SMNVEV (reference sequence). V lost 1 base and J lost 0; bases outside the gene matches: 11. CDR3 length equals 20 residues. The CDR3 DNA reads as TGTGCCAGCAGTTTATTCAACGGGGACAGGATTTTCTCTGGGGCCAACGTCCTGACTTTC. It specifies CASSLFNGDRIFSGANVLTF.

V is TRBV9 and J is TRBJ1-1; D is unclear. The CDR3 spans 13 residues. Germline-derived CDR1 and CDR2 are SGDLS and YYNGEE. Trimming removed 4 bases from V and 5 bases from J, with 12 bases in between. CDR3 bases: TGTGCCAGCAGCCCCGGGGAGGAAACTGAAGCTTTCTTT. This encodes CASSPGEETEAFF.

V usage is TRBV3-1 and J usage is TRBJ1-1; TRBD1 aligns across 7 bases. The CDR3 length is 14 residues. Germline assignment: CDR1 LGHDT and CDR2 YNNKEL (reference sequence). Germline trimming cut 3 bases from V and 5 bases from J; bases unmatched to any gene: 6. The CDR3 region has the DNA TGTGCCAGCAGCCACGCAGGGGGAACGACTGAAGCTTTCTTT. It encodes CASSHAGGTTEAFF.

This clonotype has more than one count but fewer than ten. The rearrangement joins TRBV4-2 to TRBJ1-2; the D gene is possibly TRBD1 (6 bases). With 0 bases removed from V and 8 bases from J, the gap between germline ends came to 19 bases. Germline CDR1 reads LGHNA; CDR2 reads YNFKEQ. The CDR3 spans 16 residues. CDR3 nucleotide sequence: TGTGCCAGCAGCCAAGAGTTCAGCAGGGGCTCTTGGGGCTACACCTTC. Translation: CASSQEFSRGSWGYTF.